The next 25 T cell receptor beta chains were all read from a single sample in a study of blood T cell repertoires in COVID-19 (TCRdb year 2020). Library prep was done by the immunoSEQ multiplex PCR assay. TCRdb's version of the immuneACCESS table is confined to in-frame rearrangements and falls short of the full clone set. An unresolved V gene accounts for under half of the shortfall where checked; the remainder is of unknown origin. In all, the sample holds tens of thousands of clones, and approximately 90% of those were seen once. Of the sample, 10% to 15% falls within the top ten clones. Sequencing was carried out using peripheral blood. All receptors derive from a man in his 60s with active COVID-19.

This chain links TRBV18 with TRBJ1-1; D is possibly TRBD1 (5 bases). This CDR3 region has 13 residues. The V end was cut by 4 bases, the J end by 3 bases, with 9 bases between. The germline V gene has CDR1 KGHSH and CDR2 LQKENI. As DNA, the CDR3 is TGTGCCAGCTCACTAACAGGTTACACTGAAGCTTTCTTT. Translated: CASSLTGYTEAFF.

The gene calls are TRBV6-4 and TRBJ1-1; D unclear. Trimming took 8 bases from V and 1 from J, leaving 11 bases between them. The length of the CDR3 is 13 residues. Germline values: CDR1 MRHNA, CDR2 SNTAGT. DNA of the CDR3: TGTGCCAGCTCTACCCGGGAGAACACTGAAGCTTTCTTT. This translates into CASSTRENTEAFF.

The gene calls are TRBV2 and TRBJ2-7; weak D call: TRBD2 (6 bases). V was trimmed by 7 bases and J by 0 bases, leaving 13 bases between them. Germline CDR1 reads SNHLY; CDR2 reads FYNNEI. The CDR3 length is 14 residues. The CDR3 loop reads CASTGGEDSYEQYF. The CDR3 DNA reads as TGTGCCAGCACTGGCGGGGAAGACTCCTACGAGCAGTACTTC. Based on the CDR3 plus reference TRBV2 and TRBJ2-7, the full variable domain is EPEVTQTPSHQVTQMGQEVILRCVPISNHLYFYWYRQILGQKVEFLVSFYNNEISEKSEIFDDQFSVERPDGSNFTLKIRSTKLEDSAMYFCASTGGEDSYEQYFGPGTRLTVT.

This rearrangement joins TRBV6-5 to TRBJ1-5; 9 positions match TRBD1. The CDR3 spans 15 residues. Germline CDR1 reads MNHEY; CDR2 reads SVGAGI. With V trimmed by 5 bases and J by 6 bases, 8 bases remained unmatched. CDR3 protein: CASSIQGAMGQPQHF. The CDR3 DNA is TGTGCCAGCAGTATACAGGGGGCTATGGGTCAGCCCCAGCATTTT.

This chain uses TRBV5-1 with TRBJ2-1, with TRBD2 matching over 13 bases. The J segment lost 0 bases and the V segment lost 4 bases, leaving 13 bases of the junction unmatched. Germline-derived CDR1 and CDR2 are SGHRS and YFSETQ. CDR3 length: 20 amino acids. The DNA for the CDR3 is TGCGCCAGCAGCCCCCAGGTCACTAGCGGGAGGGCCAGCTCCTACAATGAGCAGTTCTTC. Translating gives CASSPQVTSGRASSYNEQFF.

Judged by abundance, this clone is medium-sized (0.01 to 0.1%). This chain uses TRBV7-8 with TRBJ2-1; D is possibly TRBD2 (6 bases). This CDR3 region has 15 residues. The V gene lost 1 base and the J gene lost 8 bases, with 15 bases spanning the gap. CDR1 and CDR2 (germline): SGHVS, FQNEAQ. CDR3 loop: CASSLEASASDEQFF. CDR3 coding DNA: TGTGCCAGCAGCTTAGAAGCTAGCGCAAGCGATGAGCAGTTCTTC.

This chain uses TRBV5-5 with TRBJ1-2, with 12 nucleotides matching TRBD1. The CDR3 has 16 residues. Germline values: CDR1 SGHKS, CDR2 YYEKEE (reference sequence). With 4 bases clipped from V and 5 bases from J, the junction kept 9 bases outside the gene matches. Written as DNA, the CDR3 is TGTGCCAGCAGCCCAGGTGGGGGACAGGGGGCATATGGCTACACCTTC. It translates to CASSPGGGQGAYGYTF.

The chain recombines TRBV6-5 with TRBJ2-7, with D perhaps matching TRBD2 (6 bases). V dropped 6 bases and J dropped 2 bases, with 14 bases sitting between them. The CDR3 totals 14 residues. The germline V gene has CDR1 MNHEY and CDR2 SVGAGI. CDR3 coding DNA: TGTGCCAGCAGCCGAGGGACTGTTGCCTACGAGCAGTACTTC. Its translation: CASSRGTVAYEQYF.

V is TRBV7-3 and J is TRBJ2-1; 9 bases are a match to TRBD1. Germline V gene lookup returns CDR1 SGHTA and CDR2 FQGTGA. Unmatched junction bases numbered 2, after V lost 5 bases and J lost 0 bases. This CDR3 spans 15 amino acids. The CDR3 loop reads CASSRDRASYNEQFF. The CDR3, as DNA: TGTGCCAGCAGCCGGGACAGGGCCTCCTACAATGAGCAGTTCTTC.

The gene calls are TRBV14 and TRBJ2-5, with D possibly matching TRBD2 (6 bases). The CDR3 sequence is 16 residues long. Germline V gene data show CDR1 as SGHDN and CDR2 as FVKESK. Trimming left V 4 bases short and J 4 bases short, with 19 bases between. The CDR3 reads CASSRPGRGWGETQYF. The CDR3 nucleotides read TGTGCCAGCAGCCGTCCTGGTCGGGGGTGGGGAGAGACCCAGTACTTC.

The genes are TRBV9 and TRBJ2-3; the D gene is possibly TRBD2 (5 bases). This CDR3 comprises 15 residues. Germline values: CDR1 SGDLS, CDR2 YYNGEE. Trimming took 2 bases from V and 5 from J, leaving 15 bases between them. CDR3 loop: CASSVGREIGDTQYF. The CDR3 DNA reads as TGTGCCAGCAGCGTCGGACGGGAAATTGGAGATACGCAGTATTTT.

The rearrangement joins TRBV18 to TRBJ1-4, with 9 bases matching TRBD1. From germline, CDR1 is KGHSH and CDR2 LQKENI. V dropped 0 bases and J dropped 4; count of bases not matched to a gene: 9. CDR3 length equals 18 residues. The CDR3 DNA reads TGTGCCAGCTCACCACCCACAGGGGGCATCCTAGATAATGAAAAACTGTTTTTT. Its protein is CASSPPTGGILDNEKLFF.

This clone was counted a single time. The chain joins TRBV6-5 to TRBJ2-3; 7 bases agree with TRBD2. Germline V gene lookup returns CDR1 MNHEY and CDR2 SVGAGI. The CDR3 sequence is 12 residues long. V shed 7 bases and J 14 bases; nucleotides not matched to a gene: 12. CDR3 coding DNA: TGTGCCAGCACCTATACTAGGGGACTATGGTATTTT. It translates to CASTYTRGLWYF.

The chain carries TRBV7-3 and TRBJ2-1; 9 nucleotides align to TRBD2. The V segment lost 5 bases and the J segment 2 bases; nucleotides outside the gene matches: 7. The CDR3 is made up of 16 amino acids. CDR1 and CDR2 from the germline V gene are SGHTA and FQGTGA. CDR3 DNA sequence: TGTGCCAGCAGCCCCAGACTAGCGGAGACCTACAATGAGCAGTTCTTC. Protein sequence: CASSPRLAETYNEQFF.

The J gene is TRBJ2-3, the V gene TRBV6-5; 13 bases fit TRBD2. Germline-derived CDR1 and CDR2 are MNHEY and SVGAGI. The V and J ends lost 4 bases and 4 bases, in that order; junction bases with no gene match: 5. The CDR3 sequence is 16 residues long. The CDR3 nucleotides read TGTGCCAGCAGTTCACTAGCGGGAGGGCCGGCAGATACGCAGTATTTT. Its translation: CASSSLAGGPADTQYF.

This sequence joins TRBV7-9 and TRBJ2-1; 8 bases align to TRBD1. Germline CDR1 SEHNR, CDR2 FQNEAQ (reference sequence). The CDR3 is made up of 16 amino acids. Trimming cost V 4 bases and J 4 bases; bases outside gene matches: 9. The CDR3 nucleotides read TGTGCCAGCAGCTCGAGGAACAGGGGGGATTACAATGAGCAGTTCTTC. Translation gives CASSSRNRGDYNEQFF. The whole variable domain, filled in from reference TRBV7-9 and TRBJ2-1, reads DTGVSQNPRHKITKRGQNVTFRCDPISEHNRLYWYRQTLGQGPEFLTYFQNEAQLEKSRLLSDRFSAERPKGSFSTLEIQRTEQGDSAMYLCASSSRNRGDYNEQFFGPGTRLTVL.

The chain employs TRBV6-5 and TRBJ2-6; D gene unclear. The CDR3 sequence is 13 residues long. The ends were cut back, 4 bases at V and 2 bases at J, with 3 bases in the middle. The germline gives CDR1 MNHEY, CDR2 SVGAGI. Written as DNA, the CDR3 is TGTGCCAGCAGTTCCACTGGGGCCAACGTCCTGACTTTC. Protein sequence: CASSSTGANVLTF.

This chain links TRBV6-5 with TRBJ1-4; 9 positions agree with TRBD1. Germline V lookup: CDR1 MNHEY, CDR2 SVGAGI. J lost 7 bases, V lost 8 bases, and 5 bases had no gene match. The length of the CDR3 is 13 residues. CDR3 DNA: TGTGCCAGCTACAGGGGGCAGGGTGAAAAACTGTTTTTT. It specifies CASYRGQGEKLFF.

This sequence joins TRBV29-1 and TRBJ2-1; D uncertain. The V gene's germline CDR1 is SQVTM and CDR2 ANQGSEA. This CDR3 has 13 residues. V was pared by 4 bases and J by 5 bases, with 12 bases between. CDR3 protein: CSVGSYRDNEQFF. In DNA, the CDR3 is TGCAGCGTTGGTAGTTACCGGGACAATGAGCAGTTCTTC.

The chain links TRBV25-1 to TRBJ2-7; 9 bases align to TRBD2. CDR3 length equals 16 residues. Germline V gene data show CDR1 as MGHDK and CDR2 as SYGVNS. Trimming at V came to 1 base and at J to 5 bases, leaving 9 bases not matched to a gene. CDR3 sequence (DNA): TGTGCCAGCAGTGAATCGCGGGCTAGCGGGACTCACGAGCAGTACTTC. It specifies CASSESRASGTHEQYF.

The chain combines TRBV4-1 with TRBJ1-5; D gene ambiguous. Per the germline V gene, CDR1 is MGHRA and CDR2 is YSYEKL. This CDR3 is built from 13 residues. V shed 1 base and J shed 7 bases, with 8 bases lying between them. The CDR3 DNA is TGCGCCAGCAGCCAAGGCGGGGTGCAGCCCCAGCATTTT. It codes for CASSQGGVQPQHF.

The chain couples TRBV6-4 to TRBJ1-2; 9 bases agree with TRBD1. Looked up from germline, CDR1 is MRHNA and CDR2 is SNTAGT. The CDR3 is 20 residues long. After removal of 2 bases from V and 5 bases from J, the junction contained 21 bases not matched to a gene. The CDR3: CASSDTPPERRRTGDYGYTF. Written as DNA, the CDR3 is TGTGCCAGCAGTGACACCCCGCCTGAGAGGCGACGGACAGGGGATTATGGCTACACCTTC.

The chain employs TRBV6-9 and TRBJ1-2, with D tentatively TRBD1 (6 bases). The CDR3 extends over 16 amino acids. In germline, CDR1 is MNHGY, CDR2 SVAAGI. Trimming left V 0 bases short and J 4 bases short, with 15 bases between. For the CDR3, the DNA is TGTGCCAGCAGTTATTCGAGTGGGGGCATCGTCTATGGCTACACCTTC. Residues: CASSYSSGGIVYGYTF.

The CDR3 sequence is CASSLTPPGIGSYEQYF. CDR3 DNA: TGTGCCAGCAGTTTAACCCCCCCGGGGATCGGATCCTACGAGCAGTACTTC. The chain employs TRBV27 and TRBJ2-7, with D possibly matching TRBD2 (5 bases). V gave up 2 bases and J gave up 1 base, with 18 bases separating them. Germline V gives CDR1 MNHEY, CDR2 SMNVEV (reference sequence). The CDR3 is made up of 17 amino acids.

The sample holds one count of this clone. The CDR3: CASSPPSAGRGYIQYF. Here the CDR3 DNA reads TGTGCCAGCAGCCCACCGAGTGCCGGGCGGGGTTACATTCAGTACTTC. V gene TRBV11-2 combines with J gene TRBJ2-4; a weak D match, TRBD2 (6 bases). Looked up from germline, CDR1 is SGHAT and CDR2 is FQNNGV. This CDR3 region has 16 residues. The ends were cut back, 5 bases at V and 8 bases at J, with 22 bases in the middle.